The 4 T cell receptor beta chains in this list originate from one sample, sequenced in a study of CD8 T cell repertoires and HIV-1 epitope variants. TCRdb's copy holds only in-frame clones and misses some; the assay was immunoSEQ multiplex PCR. The top ten hold less than 45% of the sample, which has several thousand clones, roughly two thirds seen once. Antigen specificity for these receptors is unknown. The sample was cultured CD8+ T cells derived from PBMCs. Receptors originate from a male donor with HIV.

The chain links TRBV5-4 to TRBJ2-1; D may be TRBD2 (6 bases). The CDR3 extends over 15 amino acids. Trimming stripped 2 bases from V and 10 bases from J, with 19 bases between. CDR1 is SGHNT, CDR2 YYREEE, per germline (reference sequence). CDR3 residues: CASSLWEVEYGEQFF. CDR3 bases: TGTGCCAGCAGCTTATGGGAGGTTGAATACGGGGAGCAGTTCTTC.

DNA for the CDR3: TGTGCCAGAGCCCTACGGAGAGCGGGGGGCCGTACCTACGAGCAGTACTTC. Its protein is CARALRRAGGRTYEQYF. This rearrangement joins TRBV5-3 to TRBJ2-7; 9 bases map to TRBD2. TRBV5-3 counts as an open reading frame of uncertain function. With V trimmed by 7 bases and J by 2 bases, 16 bases remained unmatched. This CDR3 spans 17 amino acids.

The chain employs TRBV27 and TRBJ2-5, with 8 bases identical to TRBD1. The J call could be wrong; TRBJ2-7 is a better fit for the DNA end. This CDR3 is 14 amino acids long. CDR1 and CDR2 (germline): MNHEY, SMNVEV (reference sequence). In DNA, the CDR3 is TGTGCCAGTGCGAGGACAGGGCCATCCTACGAGCAGTACTTC. This gives the protein CASARTGPSYEQYF.

A few counts support this clone. The J gene is TRBJ1-1, the V gene TRBV10-3, with TRBD1 as a possible D gene (5 bases). Trimming took off 2 bases at V and 2 bases at J, with 12 bases between the two ends. CDR1 is ENHRY and CDR2 is SYGVKD in the germline V gene. The CDR3 is 15 amino acids. CDR3: CAISEPTTANTEAFF. Here the CDR3 DNA reads TGTGCCATCAGTGAGCCTACGACAGCCAACACTGAAGCTTTCTTT.